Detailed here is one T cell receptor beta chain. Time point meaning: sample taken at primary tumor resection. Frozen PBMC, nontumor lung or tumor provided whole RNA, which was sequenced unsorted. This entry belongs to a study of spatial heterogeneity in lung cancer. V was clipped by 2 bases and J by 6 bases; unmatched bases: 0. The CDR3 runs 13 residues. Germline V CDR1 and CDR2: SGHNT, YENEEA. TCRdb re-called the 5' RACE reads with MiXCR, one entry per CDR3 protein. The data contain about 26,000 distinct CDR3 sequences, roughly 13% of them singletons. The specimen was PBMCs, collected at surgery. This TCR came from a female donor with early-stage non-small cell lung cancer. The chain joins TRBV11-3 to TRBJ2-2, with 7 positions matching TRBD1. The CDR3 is CASSLQGAGELFF. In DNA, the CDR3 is TGTGCCAGCAGCTTACAGGGGGCCGGGGAGCTGTTTTTT. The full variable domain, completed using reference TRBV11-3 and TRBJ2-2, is EAGVVQSPRYKIIEKKQPVAFWCNPISGHNTLYWYLQNLGQGPELLIRYENEEAVDDSQLPKDRFSAERLKGVDSTLKIQPAELGDSAVYLCASSLQGAGELFFGEGSRLTVL.